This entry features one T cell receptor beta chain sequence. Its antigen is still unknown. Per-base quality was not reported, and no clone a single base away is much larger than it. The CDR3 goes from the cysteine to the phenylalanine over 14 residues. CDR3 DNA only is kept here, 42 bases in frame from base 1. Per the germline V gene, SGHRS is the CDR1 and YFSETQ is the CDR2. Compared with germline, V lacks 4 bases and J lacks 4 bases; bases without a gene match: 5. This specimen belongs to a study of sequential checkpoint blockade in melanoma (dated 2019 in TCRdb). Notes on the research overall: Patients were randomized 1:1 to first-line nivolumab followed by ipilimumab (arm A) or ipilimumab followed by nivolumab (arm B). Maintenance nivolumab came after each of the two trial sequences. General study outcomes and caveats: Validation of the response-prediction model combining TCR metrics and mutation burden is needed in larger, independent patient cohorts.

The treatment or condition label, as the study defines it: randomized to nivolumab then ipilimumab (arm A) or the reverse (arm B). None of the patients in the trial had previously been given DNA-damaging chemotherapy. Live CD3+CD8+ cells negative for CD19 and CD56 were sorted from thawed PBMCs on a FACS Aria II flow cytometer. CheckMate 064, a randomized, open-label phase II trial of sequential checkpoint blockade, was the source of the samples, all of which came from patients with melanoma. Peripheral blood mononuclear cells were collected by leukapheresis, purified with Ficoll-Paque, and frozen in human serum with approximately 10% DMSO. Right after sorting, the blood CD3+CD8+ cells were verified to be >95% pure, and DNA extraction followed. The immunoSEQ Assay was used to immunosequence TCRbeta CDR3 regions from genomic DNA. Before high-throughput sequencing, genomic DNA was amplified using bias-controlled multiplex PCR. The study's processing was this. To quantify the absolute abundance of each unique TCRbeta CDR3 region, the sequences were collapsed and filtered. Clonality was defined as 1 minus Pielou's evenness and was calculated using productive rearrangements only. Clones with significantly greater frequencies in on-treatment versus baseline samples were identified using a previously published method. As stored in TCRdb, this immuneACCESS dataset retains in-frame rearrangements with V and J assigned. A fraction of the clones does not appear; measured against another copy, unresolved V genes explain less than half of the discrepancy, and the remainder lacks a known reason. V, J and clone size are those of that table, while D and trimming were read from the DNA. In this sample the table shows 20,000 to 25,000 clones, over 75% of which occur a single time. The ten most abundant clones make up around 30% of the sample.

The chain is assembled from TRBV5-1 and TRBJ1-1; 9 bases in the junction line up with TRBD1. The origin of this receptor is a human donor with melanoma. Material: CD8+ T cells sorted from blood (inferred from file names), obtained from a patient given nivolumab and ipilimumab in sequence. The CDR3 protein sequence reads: CASSLGQGITEAFF. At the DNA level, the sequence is TGCGCCAGCAGCCTCGGACAGGGGATCACTGAAGCTTTCTTT.